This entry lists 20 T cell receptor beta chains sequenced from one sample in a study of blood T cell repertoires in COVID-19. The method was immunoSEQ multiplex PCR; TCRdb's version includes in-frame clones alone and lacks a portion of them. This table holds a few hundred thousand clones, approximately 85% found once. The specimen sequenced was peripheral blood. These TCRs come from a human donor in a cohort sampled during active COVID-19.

The CDR3 sequence: CASSTGTGGYGYTF. DNA for the CDR3: TGTGCCAGCAGCACTGGGACAGGGGGCTATGGCTACACCTTC. The chain is built from TRBV7-9 and TRBJ1-2; 11 nucleotides agree with TRBD1. The CDR3 extends over 14 amino acids. From germline, CDR1 is SEHNR and CDR2 FQNEAQ (reference sequence). Trimming took 5 bases from V and 4 from J; bases not matched to a gene: 3.

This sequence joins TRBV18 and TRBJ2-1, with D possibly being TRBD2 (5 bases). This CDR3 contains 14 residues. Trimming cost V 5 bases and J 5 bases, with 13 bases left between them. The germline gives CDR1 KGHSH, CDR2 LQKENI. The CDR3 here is CASSFKKADNEQFF. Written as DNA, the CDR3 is TGTGCCAGCTCATTCAAAAAAGCGGACAATGAGCAGTTCTTC.

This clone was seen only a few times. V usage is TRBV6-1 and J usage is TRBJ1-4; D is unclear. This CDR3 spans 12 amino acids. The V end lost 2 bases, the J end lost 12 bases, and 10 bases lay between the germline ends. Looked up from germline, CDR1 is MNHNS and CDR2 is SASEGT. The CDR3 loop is CASSELRPQLFF. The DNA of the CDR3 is TGTGCCAGCAGTGAATTGCGCCCTCAACTGTTTTTT.

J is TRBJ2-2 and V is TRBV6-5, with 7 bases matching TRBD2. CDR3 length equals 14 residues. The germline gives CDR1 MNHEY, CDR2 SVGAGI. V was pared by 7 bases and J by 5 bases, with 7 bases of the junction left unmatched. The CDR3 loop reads CASTALGGTGELFF. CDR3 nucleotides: TGTGCCAGCACTGCTCTGGGGGGGACCGGGGAGCTGTTTTTT.

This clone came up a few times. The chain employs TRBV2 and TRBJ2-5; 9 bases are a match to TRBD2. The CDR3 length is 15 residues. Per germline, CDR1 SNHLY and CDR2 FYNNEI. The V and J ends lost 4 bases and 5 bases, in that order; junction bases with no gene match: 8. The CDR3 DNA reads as TGTGCCAGCAGTGTAGCGGGGGCCCGTCGGGAGACCCAGTACTTC. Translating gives CASSVAGARRETQYF.

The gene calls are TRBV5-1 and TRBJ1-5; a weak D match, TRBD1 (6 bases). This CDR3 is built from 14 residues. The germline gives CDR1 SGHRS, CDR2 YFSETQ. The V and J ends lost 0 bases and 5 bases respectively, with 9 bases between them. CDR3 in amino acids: CASSLGGRDQPQHF. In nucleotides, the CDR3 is TGCGCCAGCAGCTTGGGGGGGCGCGATCAGCCCCAGCATTTT. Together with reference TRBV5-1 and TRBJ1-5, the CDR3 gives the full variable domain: KAGVTQTPRYLIKTRGQQVTLSCSPISGHRSVSWYQQTPGQGLQFLFEYFSETQRNKGNFPGRFSGRQFSNSRSEMNVSTLELGDSALYLCASSLGGRDQPQHFGDGTRLSIL.

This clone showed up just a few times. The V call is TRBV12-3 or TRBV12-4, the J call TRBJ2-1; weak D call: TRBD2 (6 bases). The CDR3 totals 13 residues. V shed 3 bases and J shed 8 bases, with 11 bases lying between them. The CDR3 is CASSLVRRDEQFF. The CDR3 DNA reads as TGTGCCAGCAGTTTGGTTAGGAGGGATGAGCAGTTCTTC.

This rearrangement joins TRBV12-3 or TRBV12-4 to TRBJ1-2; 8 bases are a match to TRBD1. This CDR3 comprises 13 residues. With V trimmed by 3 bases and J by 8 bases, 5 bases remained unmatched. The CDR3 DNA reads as TGTGCCAGCAGTTTTAGCCCAGGGGGCGGCTACACCTTC. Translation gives CASSFSPGGGYTF.

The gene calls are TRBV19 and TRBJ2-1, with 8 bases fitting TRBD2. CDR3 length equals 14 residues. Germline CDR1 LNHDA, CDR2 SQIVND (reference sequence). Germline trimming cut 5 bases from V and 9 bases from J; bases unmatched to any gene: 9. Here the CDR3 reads CASSWAGGRGEQFF. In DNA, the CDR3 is TGTGCCAGTAGTTGGGCGGGGGGCCGAGGTGAGCAGTTCTTC.

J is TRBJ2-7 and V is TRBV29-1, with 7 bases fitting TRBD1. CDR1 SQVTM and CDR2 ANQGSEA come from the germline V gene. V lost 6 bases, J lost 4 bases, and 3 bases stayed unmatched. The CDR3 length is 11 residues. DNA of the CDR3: TGCAGCGTAACGACAGGGTACGAGCAGTACTTC. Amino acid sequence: CSVTTGYEQYF.

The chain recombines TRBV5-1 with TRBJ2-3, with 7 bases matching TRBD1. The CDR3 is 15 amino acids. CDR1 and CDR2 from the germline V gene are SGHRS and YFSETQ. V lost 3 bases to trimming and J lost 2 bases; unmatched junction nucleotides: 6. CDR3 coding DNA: TGCGCCAGCAGCTCATCCGGGACAGTCACAGATACGCAGTATTTT. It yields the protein CASSSSGTVTDTQYF.

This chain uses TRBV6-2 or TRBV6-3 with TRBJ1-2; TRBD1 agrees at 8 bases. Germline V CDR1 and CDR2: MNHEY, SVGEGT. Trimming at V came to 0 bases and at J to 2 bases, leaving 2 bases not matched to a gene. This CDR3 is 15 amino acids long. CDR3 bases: TGTGCCAGCAGTTACTCGAGGACAGGGAACTATGGCTACACCTTC. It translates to CASSYSRTGNYGYTF.

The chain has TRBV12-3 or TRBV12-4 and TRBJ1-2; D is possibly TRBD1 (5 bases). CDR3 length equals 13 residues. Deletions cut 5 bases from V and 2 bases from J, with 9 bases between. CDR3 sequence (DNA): TGTGCCAGCAGTCCGACAGAAAACTATGGCTACACCTTC. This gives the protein CASSPTENYGYTF.

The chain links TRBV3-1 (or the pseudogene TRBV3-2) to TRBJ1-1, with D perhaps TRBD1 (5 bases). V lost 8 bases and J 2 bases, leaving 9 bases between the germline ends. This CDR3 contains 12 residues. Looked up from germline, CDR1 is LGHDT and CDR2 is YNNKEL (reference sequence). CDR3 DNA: TGTGCCAGCCTCGGGGGAAACACTGAAGCTTTCTTT. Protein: CASLGGNTEAFF.

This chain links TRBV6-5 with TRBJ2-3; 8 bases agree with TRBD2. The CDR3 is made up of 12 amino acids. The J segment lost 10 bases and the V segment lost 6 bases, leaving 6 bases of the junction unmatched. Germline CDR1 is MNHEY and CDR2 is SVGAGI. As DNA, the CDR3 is TGTGCCAGCAGAACGGGGGGGTCGCCGCAGTATTTT. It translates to CASRTGGSPQYF.

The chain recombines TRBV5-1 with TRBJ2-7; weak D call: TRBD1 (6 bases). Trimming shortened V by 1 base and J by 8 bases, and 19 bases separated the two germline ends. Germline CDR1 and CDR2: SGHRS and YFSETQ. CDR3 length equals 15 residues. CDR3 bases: TGCGCCAGCAGCTTGTTAGGGACACCCCTCAACAAGCAGTACTTC. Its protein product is CASSLLGTPLNKQYF.

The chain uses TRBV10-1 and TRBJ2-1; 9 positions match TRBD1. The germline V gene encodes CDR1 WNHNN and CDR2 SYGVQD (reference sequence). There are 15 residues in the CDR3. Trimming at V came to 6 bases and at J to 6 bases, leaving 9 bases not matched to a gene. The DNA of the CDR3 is TGCGCCAGCAGAAAAACGGGACAGGGCTCCAATGAGCAGTTCTTC. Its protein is CASRKTGQGSNEQFF.

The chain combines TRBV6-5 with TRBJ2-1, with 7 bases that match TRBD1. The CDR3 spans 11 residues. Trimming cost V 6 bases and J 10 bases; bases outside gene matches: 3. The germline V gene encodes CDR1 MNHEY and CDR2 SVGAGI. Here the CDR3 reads CASRLTGEQFF. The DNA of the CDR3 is TGTGCCAGCAGGTTGACAGGGGAGCAGTTCTTC.

CDR3 loop: CASSVSGSGANEKLFF. The CDR3 nucleotides are TGTGCCAGCAGCGTATCAGGGTCGGGGGCTAATGAAAAACTGTTTTTT. The chain joins TRBV9 to TRBJ1-4; a possible D gene is TRBD1 (5 bases). Germline V gives CDR1 SGDLS, CDR2 YYNGEE. Trimming took 1 base from V and 3 from J, leaving 13 bases between them. This CDR3 is built from 16 residues.

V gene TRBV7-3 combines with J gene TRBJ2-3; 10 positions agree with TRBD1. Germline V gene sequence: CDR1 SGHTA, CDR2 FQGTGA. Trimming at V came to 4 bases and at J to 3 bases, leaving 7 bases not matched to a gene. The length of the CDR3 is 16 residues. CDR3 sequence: CASSSRDRGRTDTQYF. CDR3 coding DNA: TGTGCCAGCAGCTCCCGGGACAGGGGTAGGACAGATACGCAGTATTTT.